This TCR beta chain was sequenced during a study of T cell repertoires in cytomegalovirus infection. Study summary: Public signatures in TCR beta pointed to CMV infection and matching HLA type. Study-wide results and limits: Carriage of CMV together with the relevant HLA was identifiable through cumulative public TCR beta family frequency. The study found HLA-C-restricted CMV-specific TCR beta clonotypes dominating the ex vivo response.

This clonotype came up a few times. The target antigen is unknown. Germline-derived CDR1 and CDR2 are MGHDK and SYGVNS. V gave up 4 bases and J gave up 7 bases; unmatched junction bases: 3. This CDR3 has 13 residues. Each CDR3 protein gets one entry after TCRdb re-called the reads with MiXCR. The table has 100,000 to 150,000 distinct CDR3 sequences, roughly 9% seen once. This rearrangement joins TRBV25-1 to TRBJ2-1; TRBD1 agrees at 8 bases. The material sequenced was PBMCs. The clonotype was recovered from a human donor in good health (CMV status not recorded). Some clones in this sample may be carry-over from other donors' samples. CDR3 DNA sequence: TGTGCCAGCAGTGGGACAGGGCAGAATGAGCAGTTCTTC. Residues: CASSGTGQNEQFF.